These T cell receptor beta chains were read from a single sample in a study of CD8+ T cells in alopecia areata. The repertoire was sequenced with immunoSEQ multiplex PCR; TCRdb's copy has only in-frame clones and lacks some. The data contain some 100,000 clones, roughly 56% of them seen just once; the ten biggest clones take up roughly 15%. This material consisted of CD8+ T cells sorted from blood, taken at approximately week 60, from a patient treated with tofacitinib. The receptors shown here come from a human donor with alopecia areata. CDR3s include the opening cysteine and the closing phenylalanine or tryptophan. D genes are given only for firm matches. Size tells how often a clone was seen (once, few, many) or the class of an expanded clone, and some rows leave it out.

d_gene,j_gene,v_gene,abundance,CDR3nt,CDR3aa
TRBD1,TRBJ2-7,TRBV27,few,TGTGCCAGCAGGGAGACAGGGACACCCTACGAGCAGTACTTC,CASRETGTPYEQYF
TRBD1,TRBJ2-7,TRBV29-1,-,TGCAGCGTTGCGGGGACAGGTCGCGAGCAGTACTTC,CSVAGTGREQYF
-,TRBJ1-1,TRBV10-3,-,TGTGCCATCAGTGCGAGAGAGCTGAACACTGAAGCTTTCTTT,CAISARELNTEAFF
-,TRBJ1-2,TRBV29-1,once,TGCAGCGTTGAAGACCCAGCCTTTAGGGGCTACACCTTC,CSVEDPAFRGYTF
-,TRBJ2-1,TRBV11-2,few,TGTGCCAGCAGCCCCCTAAGGTGGGAGCAGTTCTTC,CASSPLRWEQFF
-,TRBJ2-7,TRBV9,-,TGTGCCAGCAGCTCGAGAGCCTACGAGCAGTACTTC,CASSSRAYEQYF
TRBD2,TRBJ2-2,TRBV10-2,-,TGCGCCAGCAGTTCGACTAGCGGGGGGGCATCAGGAGAGCTGTTTTTT,CASSSTSGGASGELFF
-,TRBJ1-1,TRBV30,-,TGTGCCTGGAGAGGGACTGAAGCTTTCTTT,CAWRGTEAFF
-,TRBJ2-7,TRBV2,-,TGTGCCAGCAGCGCGTCGGGTGGTGTGAGCTCCTACGAGCAGTACTTC,CASSASGGVSSYEQYF
-,TRBJ2-5,TRBV4-1,-,TGCGCCAGCAGCCAAGTCATGGCCGGGGAGACCCAGTACTTC,CASSQVMAGETQYF
-,TRBJ1-2,TRBV14,-,TGTGCCAGCAGCCAATTACAGGGTCACTATGGCTACACCTTC,CASSQLQGHYGYTF
TRBD2,TRBJ2-3,TRBV27,-,TGTGCCAGCAGTCCGACTAGCGGGGGGGCTCCAGATACGCAGTATTTT,CASSPTSGGAPDTQYF
-,TRBJ2-1,TRBV7-9,-,TGTGCCAGCGGAGGGGGTGGGGATGAGCAGTTCTTC,CASGGGGDEQFF
-,TRBJ1-5,TRBV15,-,TGTGCCACCAGCGAGCAGGGCCAGCCCCAGCATTTT,CATSEQGQPQHF
-,TRBJ2-3,TRBV27,-,TGTGCCAGCAGTGACAGCACAGATACGCAGTATTTT,CASSDSTDTQYF
-,TRBJ2-7,TRBV11-2,once,TGTGCCAGCAGCTTCGGGGACGAGCAGTACTTC,CASSFGDEQYF
-,TRBJ1-5,TRBV7-9,-,TGTGCCAGCAGCTCATACAGTCAGCCCCAGCATTTT,CASSSYSQPQHF
-,TRBJ2-1,TRBV5-6,-,TGTGCCAGCAGCTTGGGTGGGGGCTTCGACAATGAGCAGTTCTTC,CASSLGGGFDNEQFF
-,TRBJ1-2,TRBV29-1,few,TGCAGCGTTGACATTGACTCTAATGGCTACACCTTC,CSVDIDSNGYTF
-,TRBJ2-7,TRBV13,-,TGTGCCAGCAGCTTAAGGCAGGGGCAGGGCGAGCAGTACTTC,CASSLRQGQGEQYF
TRBD1,TRBJ2-2,TRBV29-1,few,TGCAGCGTTGTAAACAGGGGGACCGGGGAGCTGTTTTTT,CSVVNRGTGELFF
-,TRBJ1-5,TRBV6-1,-,TGTGCCAGCTACTTCAGGGAGGGCGGCAATCAGCCCCAGCATTTT,CASYFREGGNQPQHF
-,TRBJ1-2,TRBV5-1,-,TGCGCCAGCAGCTTGTGGGGACCAAACTATGGCTACACCTTC,CASSLWGPNYGYTF
TRBD1,TRBJ2-1,TRBV4-1,few,TGCGCCAGCAGCCAAGATGTAAGACGGGACAGACACAATGAGCAGTTCTTC,CASSQDVRRDRHNEQFF
TRBD1,TRBJ2-3,TRBV15,-,TGTGCCACCAGCAGAGTAACAGGGGGCAAAGATACGCAGTATTTT,CATSRVTGGKDTQYF
-,TRBJ2-7,TRBV7-9,few,TGTGCCAGCAGCTCACCTTACAGGAGCTCCTACGAGCAGTACTTC,CASSSPYRSSYEQYF
-,TRBJ2-1,TRBV13,-,TGTGCCAGCAGCTTAACAGCTAGCAATGAGCAGTTCTTC,CASSLTASNEQFF
-,TRBJ2-2,TRBV5-1,once,TGCGCCAGCAGCTTGGGTCAGGGAAGTCTCACCGGGGAGCTGTTTTTT,CASSLGQGSLTGELFF
-,TRBJ1-2,TRBV5-1,-,TGCGCCAGCAGCTTGGTAGAAGGGGGAAACTATGGCTACACCTTC,CASSLVEGGNYGYTF
-,TRBJ1-2,TRBV5-1,-,TGCGCCAGCAGCCTACGCGGCGAAGCTAACTATGGCTACACCTTC,CASSLRGEANYGYTF
-,TRBJ2-3,TRBV11-3,-,TGTGCCAGCAGCTTTCCCGGAGATACGCAGTATTTT,CASSFPGDTQYF
-,TRBJ2-3,TRBV4-2,few,TGTGCCAGCAGCCAAGATGTGCGGGGCACAGATACGCAGTATTTT,CASSQDVRGTDTQYF
-,TRBJ2-3,TRBV6-1,-,TGTGCCAGCAGTGATGTTACAGGGCCAGATACGCAGTATTTT,CASSDVTGPDTQYF
TRBD1,TRBJ2-7,TRBV4-2,-,TGTGCCAGCAGCCAAGATCACGGGGACAGCTACGAGCAGTACTTC,CASSQDHGDSYEQYF
-,TRBJ1-4,TRBV6-5,-,TGTGCCAGCAGTTACATCCGGGACGGCCACGAAAAACTGTTTTTT,CASSYIRDGHEKLFF
TRBD1,TRBJ2-1,TRBV27,-,TGTGCCAGCAGTTTAGGACAGGGTGGGTACAATGAGCAGTTCTTC,CASSLGQGGYNEQFF
-,TRBJ2-2,TRBV10-3,-,TGTGCCATCAAGGTAACTCCGAACACCGGGGAGCTGTTTTTT,CAIKVTPNTGELFF
TRBD1,TRBJ2-5,TRBV15,few,TGTGCCACCAGCTCCCGGACAGGACTCGGAGAGACCCAGTACTTC,CATSSRTGLGETQYF
-,TRBJ2-3,TRBV30,few,TGTGCCTGGGGGGCCGATATGTATACGCAGTATTTT,CAWGADMYTQYF
-,TRBJ2-1,TRBV13,few,TGTGCCAGCAGCTTAGCGTACGGCAATGAGCAGTTCTTC,CASSLAYGNEQFF
TRBD2,TRBJ2-5,TRBV19,few,TGTGCCAGTAGTCCCATGGGAGGGGATGAGACCCAGTACTTC,CASSPMGGDETQYF
-,TRBJ1-5,TRBV27,-,TGTGCCAGCAGTTCGGCCCGAAATCAGCCCCAGCATTTT,CASSSARNQPQHF
-,TRBJ1-2,TRBV7-9,-,TGTGCCAGCAGCTCACCGCAGGGGACATTAGCCTACACCTTC,CASSSPQGTLAYTF
TRBD2,TRBJ2-3,TRBV30,-,TGTGCCTGGGCCACCGGGACTAGCGGATCCACAGATACGCAGTATTTT,CAWATGTSGSTDTQYF
-,TRBJ2-3,TRBV6-5,-,TGTGCCAGCAGTCGAAGTACATTGGATACGCAGTATTTT,CASSRSTLDTQYF
TRBD2,TRBJ2-1,TRBV15,-,TGTGCCACCAGCTCTAGCGGGCTCTACAATGAGCAGTTCTTC,CATSSSGLYNEQFF
TRBD1,TRBJ1-1,TRBV27,-,TGTGCCAGCAGTTTATCGATAGGGACAGGGCTTGAAGCTTTCTTT,CASSLSIGTGLEAFF
-,TRBJ2-7,TRBV27,-,TGTGCCAGCAGTTTATATGGGGGATGGGACTACGAGCAGTACTTC,CASSLYGGWDYEQYF
-,TRBJ2-2,TRBV30,-,TGTGCCTGGAGTGTGGCGAACACCGGGGAGCTGTTTTTT,CAWSVANTGELFF
TRBD2,TRBJ2-7,TRBV9,-,TGTGCCAGCAGCGCCGGGAGGACTAGCGGCTCCTACGAGCAGTACTTC,CASSAGRTSGSYEQYF
TRBD1,TRBJ2-7,TRBV29-1,few,TGCAGCGTTGAAGATGGCGACAGGGGATCCTACGAGCAGTACTTC,CSVEDGDRGSYEQYF
-,TRBJ1-1,TRBV15,-,TGTGCCACCAGCAAAATGCGGACGAACACTGAAGCTTTCTTT,CATSKMRTNTEAFF